This T cell receptor (beta chain) is from a study of cytomegalovirus exposure and HLA in healthy donors. Study findings and constraints: In a later analysis, TCR beta V- and J-gene trimming was associated with a missense DCLRE1C variant. Rarity characterized most TCR sequences, yet some public TCRs appeared in many donors.

On this clone: No antigen is known for it.

Vbeta (60) and Jbeta (13) primers were used in the PCR. Method: immunoSEQ multiplex PCR; TCRdb's copy keeps in-frame clones and lacks some. This table holds 100,000 to 150,000 clones, about 85% found once. Germline lookup yields CDR1 SEHNR and CDR2 FQNEAQ (reference sequence). The V end was cut by 0 bases, the J end by 4 bases, with 10 bases between. The CDR3 extends over 14 amino acids. This receptor was taken from a boy aged 5-17 years in good health and CMV-seronegative. Sequenced material: PBMCs. This chain links TRBV7-9 with TRBJ2-7; D gene ambiguous. The CDR3: CASSLAMGPYEQYF. The CDR3 DNA follows: TGTGCCAGCAGCTTAGCGATGGGCCCGTACGAGCAGTACTTC.